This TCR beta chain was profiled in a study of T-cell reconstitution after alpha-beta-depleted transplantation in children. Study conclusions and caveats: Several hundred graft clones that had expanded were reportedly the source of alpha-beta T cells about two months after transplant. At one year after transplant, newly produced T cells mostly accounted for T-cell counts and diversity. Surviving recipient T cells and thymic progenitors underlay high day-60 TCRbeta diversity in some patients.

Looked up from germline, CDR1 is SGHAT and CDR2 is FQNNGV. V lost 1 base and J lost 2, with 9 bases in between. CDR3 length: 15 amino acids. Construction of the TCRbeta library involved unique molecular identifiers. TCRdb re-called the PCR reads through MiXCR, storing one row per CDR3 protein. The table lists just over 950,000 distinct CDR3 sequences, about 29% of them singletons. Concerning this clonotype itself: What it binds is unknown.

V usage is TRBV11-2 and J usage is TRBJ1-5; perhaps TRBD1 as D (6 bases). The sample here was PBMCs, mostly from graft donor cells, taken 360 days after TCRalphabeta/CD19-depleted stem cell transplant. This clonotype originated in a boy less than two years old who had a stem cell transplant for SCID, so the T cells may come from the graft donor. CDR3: CASSLGGAGNQPQHF. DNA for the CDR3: TGTGCCAGCAGCTTAGGGGGGGCAGGCAATCAGCCCCAGCATTTT.